The 17 T cell receptor beta chains listed next were all sequenced from one sample in a study of T cells in Graves' hyperthyroidism and ophthalmopathy. TCR beta CDR3 regions were amplified from RNA transcripts. First-round RT-PCR targeting the TCR CDR3 was performed with the HTBI primer set. TCRdb ran MiXCR on the multiplex PCR reads and lists one entry per CDR3 protein. The sample records 690,000 or so distinct CDR3 sequences, around 20% being singletons. The sequencing sample was made of blood. These TCRs come from a woman in her 50s with Graves' hyperthyroidism that later progressed to Graves' ophthalmopathy.

Ten or more counts support this clonotype. J is TRBJ1-1 and V is TRBV12-3 or TRBV12-4; a weak D match, TRBD1 (6 bases). Trimming shortened V by 4 bases and J by 1 base, and 16 bases separated the two germline ends. This CDR3 contains 16 residues. The CDR3 DNA reads as TGTGCCAGCAGTTCGCTCCGAGGGGGGGGGAACACTGAAGCTTTCTTT. The encoded protein is CASSSLRGGGNTEAFF.

Only a few counts were recorded for this clonotype. The DNA of the CDR3 is TGTGCCAGCAGTTACTCCGGGACAAGGGTTGAAGCTTTCTTT. The encoded protein is CASSYSGTRVEAFF. The chain carries TRBV6-6 and TRBJ1-1, with D tentatively TRBD1 (6 bases). The length of the CDR3 is 14 residues. The germline V gene encodes CDR1 MNHNY and CDR2 SVGAGI (reference sequence). V dropped 0 bases and J dropped 7 bases, with 12 bases sitting between them.

This clonotype was seen a handful of times. CDR3 residues: CASSSRAPNTGELFF. The CDR3 DNA sequence: TGTGCCAGCAGTTCCCGGGCCCCGAACACCGGGGAGCTGTTTTTT. The chain combines TRBV7-9 with TRBJ2-2; D ambiguous. Trimming shortened V by 6 bases and J by 0 bases, and 11 bases separated the two germline ends. The germline V gene has CDR1 SEHNR and CDR2 FQNEAQ (reference sequence). CDR3 length: 15 amino acids.

CDR3 region: CASSLELAGGQFF. The DNA for the CDR3 is TGCGCCAGCAGCCTCGAGCTAGCGGGGGGGCAGTTCTTC. V usage is TRBV5-1 and J usage is TRBJ2-1, with 11 bases fitting TRBD2. This CDR3 has 13 residues. Germline CDR1 and CDR2: SGHRS and YFSETQ. J was trimmed by 12 bases and V by 4 bases; bases with no gene match: 6.

This rearrangement joins TRBV7-8 to TRBJ2-1; 12 bases fit TRBD1. The CDR3 runs to 18 residues. From germline, CDR1 is SGHVS and CDR2 FQNEAQ. Trimming cost V 4 bases and J 8 bases; bases outside gene matches: 15. CDR3 protein: CASSSPLRRDRGHHEQFF. The DNA for the CDR3 is TGTGCCAGCAGCTCACCCCTCAGGAGGGACAGGGGGCATCATGAGCAGTTCTTC.

This clonotype was observed a handful of times. This chain connects TRBV20-1 to TRBJ2-5, with 9 bases aligning to TRBD2. Germline trimming cut 3 bases from V and 5 bases from J; bases unmatched to any gene: 13. CDR3 length: 16 amino acids. The germline gives CDR1 DFQATT, CDR2 SNEGSKA (reference sequence). The CDR3 is CSASAGVAGVGETQYF. The CDR3 DNA is TGCAGTGCTAGCGCCGGGGTAGCGGGGGTTGGTGAGACCCAGTACTTC.

This clonotype turned up a few times. The chain joins TRBV12-5 to TRBJ2-1, with 7 bases identical to TRBD1. Losses at the gene ends were 1 base for V and 5 bases for J; bases not matched to a gene: 5. The CDR3 has 15 residues. The germline gives CDR1 LGHNT, CDR2 FRNRAP. The CDR3 sequence is CASGLGDSRDNEQFF. The CDR3 DNA sequence: TGTGCTAGTGGTTTGGGGGACAGTAGGGACAATGAGCAGTTCTTC.

The CDR3 coding sequence is TGTGCCAGCAGTGAATCCCGGACGCCCACTTACAATGAGCAGTTCTTC. Translated, it gives CASSESRTPTYNEQFF. The rearrangement joins TRBV6-1 to TRBJ2-1; D not resolved. The germline V gene encodes CDR1 MNHNS and CDR2 SASEGT. V gave up 2 bases and J gave up 4 bases, with 15 bases separating them. The CDR3 contains 16 residues.

This clonotype was picked up a small number of times. The gene calls are TRBV12-3 or TRBV12-4 and TRBJ2-3; 8 bases agree with TRBD2. With 2 bases clipped from V and 5 bases from J, the junction kept 9 bases outside the gene matches. The CDR3 has 16 residues. CDR3 residues: CASSLSGRGAGDTQYF. The CDR3 coding sequence is TGTGCCAGCAGTTTAAGTGGGCGGGGGGCCGGAGATACGCAGTATTTT.

The table lists this clonotype with many counts. The genes are TRBV3-1 and TRBJ1-5; D remains unclear. Germline V gives CDR1 LGHDT, CDR2 YNNKEL (reference sequence). V lost 4 bases, J lost 7 bases, and 17 bases lay in between. The CDR3 is 15 amino acids. CDR3 amino acids: CASSPNLNEAQPQHF. The CDR3 DNA reads as TGTGCCAGCAGCCCGAACCTAAACGAGGCGCAGCCCCAGCATTTT. Drawing the rest from reference TRBV3-1 and TRBJ1-5, the complete variable domain is DTAVSQTPKYLVTQMGNDKSIKCEQNLGHDTMYWYKQDSKKFLKIMFSYNNKELIINETVPNRFSPKSPDKAHLNLHINSLELGDSAVYFCASSPNLNEAQPQHFGDGTRLSIL.

V gene TRBV10-3 combines with J gene TRBJ1-5, with TRBD1 matching 10 bases. Unmatched junction bases numbered 3, after V lost 0 bases and J lost 7 bases. Looked up from germline, CDR1 is ENHRY and CDR2 is SYGVKD. There are 15 residues in the CDR3. The CDR3 protein is CAISESTGGAQPQHF. In DNA form, the CDR3 reads TGTGCCATCAGTGAGTCGACAGGGGGCGCCCAGCCCCAGCATTTT.

This clonotype has at least ten counts. The chain couples TRBV2 to TRBJ1-2; 9 positions agree with TRBD1. The CDR3 consists of 13 residues. CDR1 is SNHLY, CDR2 FYNNEI, per germline. Losses at the gene ends were 4 bases for V and 8 bases for J; bases not matched to a gene: 5. In DNA, the CDR3 is TGTGCCAGCAGTGGGGACAGGGTGACCGGCTACACCTTC. This translates into CASSGDRVTGYTF.

This clonotype was observed a few times. J is TRBJ1-2 and V is TRBV14; D possibly corresponds to TRBD1 (5 bases). CDR1 is SGHDN, CDR2 FVKESK, per germline. This CDR3 spans 17 amino acids. V dropped 1 base and J dropped 1 base, with 16 bases sitting between them. CDR3 nucleotide sequence: TGTGCCAGCAGCCAAGCTACTGACGGGACGGATAACTATGGCTACACCTTC. It yields the protein CASSQATDGTDNYGYTF.

This rearrangement joins TRBV9 to TRBJ1-6; the D gene is possibly TRBD1 (6 bases). Looked up from germline, CDR1 is SGDLS and CDR2 is YYNGEE. The CDR3 totals 19 residues. Trimming shortened V by 4 bases and J by 0 bases, and 20 bases separated the two germline ends. CDR3 in DNA: TGTGCCAGCAGCCGGGGGCTGTTAGCTTCCAACTCCTATAATTCACCCCTCCACTTT. It translates to CASSRGLLASNSYNSPLHF.

This clonotype has just a few counts. V usage is TRBV11-2 and J usage is TRBJ1-2, with D unresolved. The germline V and J ends were trimmed by 1 base and 3 bases, with 12 bases remaining between them. This CDR3 has 15 amino acids. CDR1 and CDR2 from the germline V gene are SGHAT and FQNNGV. CDR3 bases: TGTGCCAGCAGCTTAGTGCCCATCCGAGACTATGGCTACACCTTC. Its protein product is CASSLVPIRDYGYTF.

This clonotype showed up many times. V is TRBV3-1 and J is TRBJ1-2; TRBD1 is a possible D gene (6 bases). Trimming took 0 bases from V and 5 from J, leaving 7 bases between them. The V gene's germline CDR1 is LGHDT and CDR2 YNNKEL (reference sequence). The CDR3 sequence is 13 residues long. The CDR3 region is CASSQEQGYGYTF. In nucleotides, the CDR3 is TGTGCCAGCAGCCAAGAACAGGGTTATGGCTACACCTTC.

This clonotype was recorded many times. J is TRBJ1-5 and V is TRBV6-1, with D tentatively TRBD1 (5 bases). Germline values: CDR1 MNHNS, CDR2 SASEGT. The V and J ends lost 3 bases and 3 bases respectively, with 12 bases between them. CDR3 size: 15 residues. The CDR3 DNA is TGTGCCAGCAGTGATTTGGGGGAAAACAATCAGCCCCAGCATTTT. This gives the protein CASSDLGENNQPQHF.